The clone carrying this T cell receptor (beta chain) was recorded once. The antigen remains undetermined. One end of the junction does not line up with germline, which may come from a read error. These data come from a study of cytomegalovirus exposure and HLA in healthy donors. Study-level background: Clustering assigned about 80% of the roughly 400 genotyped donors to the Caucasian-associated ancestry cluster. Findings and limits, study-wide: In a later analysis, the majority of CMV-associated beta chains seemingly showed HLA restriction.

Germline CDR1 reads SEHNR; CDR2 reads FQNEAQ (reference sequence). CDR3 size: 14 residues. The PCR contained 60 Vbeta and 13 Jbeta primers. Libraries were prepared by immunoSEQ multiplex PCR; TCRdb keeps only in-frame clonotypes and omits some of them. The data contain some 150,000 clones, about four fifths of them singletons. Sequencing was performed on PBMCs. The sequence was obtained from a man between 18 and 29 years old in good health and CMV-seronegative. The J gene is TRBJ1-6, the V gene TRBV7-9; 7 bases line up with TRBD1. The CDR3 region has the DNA TGTTCCAGCAGCCCCGACAGGGATGGGTCACCCCTCCACTTT. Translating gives CSSSPDRDGSPLHF.